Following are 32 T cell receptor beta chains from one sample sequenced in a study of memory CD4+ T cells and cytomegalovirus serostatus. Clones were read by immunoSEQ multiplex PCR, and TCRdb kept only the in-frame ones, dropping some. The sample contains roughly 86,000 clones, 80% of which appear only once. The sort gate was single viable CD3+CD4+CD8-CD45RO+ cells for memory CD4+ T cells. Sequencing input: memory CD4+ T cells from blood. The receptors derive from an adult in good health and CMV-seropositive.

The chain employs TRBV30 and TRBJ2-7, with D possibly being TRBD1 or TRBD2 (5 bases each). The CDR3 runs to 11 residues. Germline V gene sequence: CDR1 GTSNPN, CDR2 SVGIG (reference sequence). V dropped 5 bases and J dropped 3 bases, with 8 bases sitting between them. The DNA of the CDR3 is TGTGCCTGGGGGACCTACTACGAGCAGTACTTC. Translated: CAWGTYYEQYF.

CDR3 bases: TGCAGCGTCCTGACAGGCCCAGGCACTGAAGCTTTCTTT. Translation: CSVLTGPGTEAFF. The chain uses TRBV29-1 and TRBJ1-1, with D perhaps TRBD1 (6 bases). Per the germline V gene, CDR1 is SQVTM and CDR2 is ANQGSEA. Trimming left V 6 bases short and J 4 bases short, with 15 bases between. The CDR3 has 13 amino acids.

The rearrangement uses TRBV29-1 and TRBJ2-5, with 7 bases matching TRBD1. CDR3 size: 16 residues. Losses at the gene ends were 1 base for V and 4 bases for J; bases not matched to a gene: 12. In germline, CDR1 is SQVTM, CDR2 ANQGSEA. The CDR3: CSVEGAIDRAGETQYF. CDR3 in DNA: TGCAGCGTTGAAGGTGCTATCGACAGGGCGGGAGAGACCCAGTACTTC. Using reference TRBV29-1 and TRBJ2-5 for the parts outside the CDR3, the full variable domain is SAVISQKPSRDICQRGTSLTIQCQVDSQVTMMFWYRQQPGQSLTLIATANQGSEATYESGFVIDKFPISRPNLTFSTLTVSNMSPEDSSIYLCSVEGAIDRAGETQYFGPGTRLLVL.

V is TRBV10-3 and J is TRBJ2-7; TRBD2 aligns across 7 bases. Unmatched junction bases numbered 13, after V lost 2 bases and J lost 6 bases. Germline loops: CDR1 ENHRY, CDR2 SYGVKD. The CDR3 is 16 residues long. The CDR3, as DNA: TGTGCCATCAGTGAGGGGCCCATGGGGGGGTTTAGCGAGCAGTACTTC. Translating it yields CAISEGPMGGFSEQYF.

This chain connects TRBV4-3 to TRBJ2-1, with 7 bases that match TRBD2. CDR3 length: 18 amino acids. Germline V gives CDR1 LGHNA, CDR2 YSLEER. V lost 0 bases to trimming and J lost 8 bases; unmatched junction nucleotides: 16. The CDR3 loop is CASSQDLNGGSPRDEQFF. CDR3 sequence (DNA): TGCGCCAGCAGCCAAGATTTAAACGGCGGGAGCCCAAGGGATGAGCAGTTCTTC.

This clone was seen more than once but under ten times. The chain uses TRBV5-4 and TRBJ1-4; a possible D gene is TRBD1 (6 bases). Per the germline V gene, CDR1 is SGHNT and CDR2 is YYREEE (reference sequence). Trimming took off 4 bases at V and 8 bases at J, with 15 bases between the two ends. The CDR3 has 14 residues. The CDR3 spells CASSKQGIGEKLFF. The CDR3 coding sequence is TGTGCCAGCAGCAAACAGGGAATAGGGGAAAAACTGTTTTTT.

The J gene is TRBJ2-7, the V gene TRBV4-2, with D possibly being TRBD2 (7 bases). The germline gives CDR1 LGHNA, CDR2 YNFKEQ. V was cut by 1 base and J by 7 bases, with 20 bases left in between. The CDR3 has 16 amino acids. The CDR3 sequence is CASSQAGITGGGEQYF. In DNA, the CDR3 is TGTGCCAGCAGCCAAGCGGGCATTACGGGGGGCGGAGAGCAGTACTTC.

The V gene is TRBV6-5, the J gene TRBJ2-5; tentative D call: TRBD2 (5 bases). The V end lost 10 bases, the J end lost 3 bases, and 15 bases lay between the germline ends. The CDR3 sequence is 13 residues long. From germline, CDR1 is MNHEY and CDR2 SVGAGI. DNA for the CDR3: TGTGCCAACAAACGGGGAGCGGAAGAGACCCAGTACTTC. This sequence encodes CANKRGAEETQYF.

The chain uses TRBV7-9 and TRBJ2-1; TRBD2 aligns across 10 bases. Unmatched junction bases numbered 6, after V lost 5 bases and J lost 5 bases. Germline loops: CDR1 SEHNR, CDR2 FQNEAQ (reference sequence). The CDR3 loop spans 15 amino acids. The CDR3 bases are TGTGCCAGCAGCCCCCGACTAGCGGGTGACAATGAGCAGTTCTTC. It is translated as CASSPRLAGDNEQFF.

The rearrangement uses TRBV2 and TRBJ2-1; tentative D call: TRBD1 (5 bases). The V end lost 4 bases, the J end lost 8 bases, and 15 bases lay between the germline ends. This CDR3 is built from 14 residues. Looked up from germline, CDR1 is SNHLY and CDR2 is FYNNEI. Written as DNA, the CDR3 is TGTGCCAGCAGTGTCCGGACACCGACGGATGAGCAGTTCTTC. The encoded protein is CASSVRTPTDEQFF.

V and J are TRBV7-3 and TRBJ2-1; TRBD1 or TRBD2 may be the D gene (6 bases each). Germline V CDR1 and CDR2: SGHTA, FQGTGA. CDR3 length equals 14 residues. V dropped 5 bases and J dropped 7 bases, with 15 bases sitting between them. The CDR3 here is CASSQTTRGNEQFF. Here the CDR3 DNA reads TGTGCCAGCAGCCAGACGACTAGGGGGAATGAGCAGTTCTTC.

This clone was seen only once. Here the CDR3 reads CASSRLSVSKETQYF. The CDR3 coding sequence is TGTGCCAGCAGCCGTTTAAGTGTTTCTAAAGAGACCCAGTACTTC. The chain joins TRBV28 to TRBJ2-5; no reliable D call. In germline, CDR1 is MDHEN, CDR2 SYDVKM. This CDR3 has 15 amino acids. Trimming pared 6 bases from V and 3 bases from J, leaving 17 bases between. Full variable domain (remainder filled in from reference TRBV28 and TRBJ2-5): DVKVTQSSRYLVKRTGEKVFLECVQDMDHENMFWYRQDPGLGLRLIYFSYDVKMKEKGDIPEGYSVSREKKERFSLILESASTNQTSMYLCASSRLSVSKETQYFGPGTRLLVL.

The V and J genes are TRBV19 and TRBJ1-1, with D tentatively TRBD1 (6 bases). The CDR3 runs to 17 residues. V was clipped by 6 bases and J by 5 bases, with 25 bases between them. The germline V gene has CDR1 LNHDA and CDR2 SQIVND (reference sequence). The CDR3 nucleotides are TGTGCCAGTAGCCATAGGCCTTACCGGACAGTGTCAACTGAAGCTTTCTTT. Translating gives CASSHRPYRTVSTEAFF.

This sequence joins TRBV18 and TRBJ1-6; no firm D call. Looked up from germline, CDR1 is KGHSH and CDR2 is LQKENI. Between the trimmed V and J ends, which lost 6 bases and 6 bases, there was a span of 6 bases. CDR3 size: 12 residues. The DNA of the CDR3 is TGTGCCAGCTCGAGACCTAATTCACCCCTCCACTTT. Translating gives CASSRPNSPLHF.

The CDR3 loop reads CASAFSGRANDEQYF. CDR3 nucleotide sequence: TGTGCCAGCGCCTTTAGCGGGAGGGCCAACGACGAGCAGTACTTC. This chain joins TRBV2 and TRBJ2-7; 11 nucleotides line up with TRBD2. Per the germline V gene, CDR1 is SNHLY and CDR2 is FYNNEI. The CDR3 is 15 amino acids. With 8 bases clipped from V and 5 bases from J, the junction kept 11 bases outside the gene matches.

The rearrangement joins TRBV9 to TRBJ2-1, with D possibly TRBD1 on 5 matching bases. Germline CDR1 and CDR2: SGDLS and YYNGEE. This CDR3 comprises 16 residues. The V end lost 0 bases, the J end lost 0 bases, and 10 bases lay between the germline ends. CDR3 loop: CASSVAIGVSYNEQFF. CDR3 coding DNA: TGTGCCAGCAGCGTAGCCATAGGGGTCTCCTACAATGAGCAGTTCTTC.

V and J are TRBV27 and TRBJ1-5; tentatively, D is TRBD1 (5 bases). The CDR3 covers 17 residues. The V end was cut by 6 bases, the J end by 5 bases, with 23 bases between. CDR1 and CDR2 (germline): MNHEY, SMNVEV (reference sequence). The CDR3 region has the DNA TGTGCCAGCAGCCGCAACGCGGGGCCTGGGGATCATCAGCCCCAGCATTTT. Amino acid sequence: CASSRNAGPGDHQPQHF.

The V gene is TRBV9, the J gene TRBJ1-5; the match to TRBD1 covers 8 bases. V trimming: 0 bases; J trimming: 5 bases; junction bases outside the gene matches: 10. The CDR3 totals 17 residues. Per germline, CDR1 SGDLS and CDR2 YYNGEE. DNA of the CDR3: TGTGCCAGCAGCGTAGGAGACAGGGGATCGGGGGATCAGCCCCAGCATTTT. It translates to CASSVGDRGSGDQPQHF.

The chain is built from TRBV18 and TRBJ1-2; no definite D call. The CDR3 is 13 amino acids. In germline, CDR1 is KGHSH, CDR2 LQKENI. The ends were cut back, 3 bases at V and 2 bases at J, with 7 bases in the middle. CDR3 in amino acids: CASSPQENYGYTF. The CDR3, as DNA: TGTGCCAGCTCACCTCAGGAGAACTATGGCTACACCTTC.

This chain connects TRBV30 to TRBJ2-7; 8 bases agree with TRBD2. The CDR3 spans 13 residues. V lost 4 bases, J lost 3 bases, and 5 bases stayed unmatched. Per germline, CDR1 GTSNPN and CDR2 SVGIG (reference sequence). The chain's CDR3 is CAWTGTRIYEQYF. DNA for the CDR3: TGTGCCTGGACCGGGACTAGGATCTACGAGCAGTACTTC.

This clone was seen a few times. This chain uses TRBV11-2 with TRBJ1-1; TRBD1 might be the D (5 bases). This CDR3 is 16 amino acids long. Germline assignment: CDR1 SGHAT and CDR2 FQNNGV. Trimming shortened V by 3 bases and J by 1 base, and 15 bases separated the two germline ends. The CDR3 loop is CASSLGDSRRNTEAFF. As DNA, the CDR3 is TGTGCCAGCAGCTTGGGGGATTCGAGACGGAACACTGAAGCTTTCTTT.

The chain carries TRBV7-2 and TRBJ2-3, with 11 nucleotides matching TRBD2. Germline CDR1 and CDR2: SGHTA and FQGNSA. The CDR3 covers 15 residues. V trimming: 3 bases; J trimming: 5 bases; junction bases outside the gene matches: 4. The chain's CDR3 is CASSLRLAGRDTQYF. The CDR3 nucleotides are TGTGCCAGCAGCTTGAGACTAGCGGGGCGAGATACGCAGTATTTT.

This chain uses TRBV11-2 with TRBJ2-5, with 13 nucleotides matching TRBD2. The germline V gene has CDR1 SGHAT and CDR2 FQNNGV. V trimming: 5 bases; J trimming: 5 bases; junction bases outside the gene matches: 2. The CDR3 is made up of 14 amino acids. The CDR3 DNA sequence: TGTGCCAGCAGCCAGACTAGCGGGAGGGAGACCCAGTACTTC. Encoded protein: CASSQTSGRETQYF.

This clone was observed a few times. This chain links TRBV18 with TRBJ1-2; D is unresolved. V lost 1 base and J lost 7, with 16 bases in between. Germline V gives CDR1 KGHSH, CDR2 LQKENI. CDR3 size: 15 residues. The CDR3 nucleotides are TGTGCCAGCTCACCACAAAGGGCAGGAATTAGTGGCTACACCTTC. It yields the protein CASSPQRAGISGYTF.

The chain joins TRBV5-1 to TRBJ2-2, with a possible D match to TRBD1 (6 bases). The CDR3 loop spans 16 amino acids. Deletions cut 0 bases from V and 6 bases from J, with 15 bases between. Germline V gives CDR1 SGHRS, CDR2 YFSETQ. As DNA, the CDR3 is TGCGCCAGCAGCTTGGAGGGGGTGCAGGAGGCCGGGGAGCTGTTTTTT. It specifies CASSLEGVQEAGELFF. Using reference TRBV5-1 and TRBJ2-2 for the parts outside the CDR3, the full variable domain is KAGVTQTPRYLIKTRGQQVTLSCSPISGHRSVSWYQQTPGQGLQFLFEYFSETQRNKGNFPGRFSGRQFSNSRSEMNVSTLELGDSALYLCASSLEGVQEAGELFFGEGSRLTVL.

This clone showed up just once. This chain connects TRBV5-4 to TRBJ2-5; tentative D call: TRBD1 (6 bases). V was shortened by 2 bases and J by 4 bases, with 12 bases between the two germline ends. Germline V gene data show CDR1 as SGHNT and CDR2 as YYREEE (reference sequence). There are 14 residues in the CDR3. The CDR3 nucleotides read TGTGCCAGCAGCTTACATACAGGGACAGAGACCCAGTACTTC. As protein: CASSLHTGTETQYF.

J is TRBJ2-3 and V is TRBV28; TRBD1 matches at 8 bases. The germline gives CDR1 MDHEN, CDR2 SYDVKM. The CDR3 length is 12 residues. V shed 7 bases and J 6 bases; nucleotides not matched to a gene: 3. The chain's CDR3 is CASTTGGDTQYF. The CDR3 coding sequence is TGTGCCAGCACCACAGGGGGTGATACGCAGTATTTT.

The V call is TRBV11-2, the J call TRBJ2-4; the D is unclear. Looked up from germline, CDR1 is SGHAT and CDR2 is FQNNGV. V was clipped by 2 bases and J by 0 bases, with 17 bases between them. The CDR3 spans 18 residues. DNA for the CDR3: TGTGCCAGCAGCTTAAACCCTCTAAGCGCTGTAGCCAAAAACATTCAGTACTTC. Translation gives CASSLNPLSAVAKNIQYF.

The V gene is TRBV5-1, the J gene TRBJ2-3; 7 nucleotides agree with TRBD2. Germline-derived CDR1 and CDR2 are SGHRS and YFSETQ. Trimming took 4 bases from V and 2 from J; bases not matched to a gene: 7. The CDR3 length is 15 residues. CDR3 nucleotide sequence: TGCGCCAGCAGCCACGGACTAGAAGTCACAGATACGCAGTATTTT. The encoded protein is CASSHGLEVTDTQYF.

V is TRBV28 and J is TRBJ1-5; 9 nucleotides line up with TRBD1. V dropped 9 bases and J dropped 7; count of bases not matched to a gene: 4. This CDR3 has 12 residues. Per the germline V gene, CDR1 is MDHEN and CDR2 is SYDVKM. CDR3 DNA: TGTGCCAGTACAGGGGGCTCACAGCCCCAGCATTTT. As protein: CASTGGSQPQHF.

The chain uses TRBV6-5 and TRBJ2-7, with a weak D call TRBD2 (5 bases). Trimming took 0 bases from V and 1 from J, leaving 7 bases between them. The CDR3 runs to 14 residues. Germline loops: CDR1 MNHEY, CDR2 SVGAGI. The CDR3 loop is CASSYSRESYEQYF. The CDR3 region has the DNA TGTGCCAGCAGTTACTCGAGGGAATCCTACGAGCAGTACTTC.

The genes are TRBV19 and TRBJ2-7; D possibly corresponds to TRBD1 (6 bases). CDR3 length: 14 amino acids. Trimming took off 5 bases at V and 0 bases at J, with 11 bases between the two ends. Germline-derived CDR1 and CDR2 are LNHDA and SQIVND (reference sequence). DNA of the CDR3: TGTGCCAGTAGTTTCACAGGGACCTCCTACGAGCAGTACTTC. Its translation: CASSFTGTSYEQYF. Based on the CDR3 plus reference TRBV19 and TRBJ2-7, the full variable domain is DGGITQSPKYLFRKEGQNVTLSCEQNLNHDAMYWYRQDPGQGLRLIYYSQIVNDFQKGDIAEGYSVSREKKESFPLTVTSAQKNPTAFYLCASSFTGTSYEQYFGPGTRLTVT.